This T cell receptor (beta chain) was recovered during a study of blood T cell repertoires in COVID-19. Sequencing was performed with immunoSEQ multiplex PCR; in TCRdb, only in-frame clones are kept and a portion is missing. The sample holds 250,000 to 350,000 clones, 90% seen once. The CDR3 has 13 residues. Trimming left V 2 bases short and J 9 bases short, with 11 bases between. Germline values: CDR1 LNHDA, CDR2 SQIVND (reference sequence). Material for sequencing was PBMCs or T cells enriched from blood (not recorded which). V usage is TRBV19 and J usage is TRBJ2-1; tentative D call: TRBD2 (5 bases). This TCR derives from a woman between 18 and 30 years old with acute COVID-19. The CDR3 here is CASSIWGDGEQFF. The CDR3 coding sequence is TGTGCCAGTAGTATATGGGGAGACGGTGAGCAGTTCTTC.